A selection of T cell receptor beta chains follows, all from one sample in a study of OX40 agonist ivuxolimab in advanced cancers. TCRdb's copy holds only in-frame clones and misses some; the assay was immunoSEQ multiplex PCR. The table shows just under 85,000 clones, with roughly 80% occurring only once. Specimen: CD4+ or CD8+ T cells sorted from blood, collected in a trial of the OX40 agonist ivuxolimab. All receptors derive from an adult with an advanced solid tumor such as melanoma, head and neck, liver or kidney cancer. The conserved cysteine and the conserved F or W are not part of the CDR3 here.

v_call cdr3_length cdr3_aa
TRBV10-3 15 AIAGGRGSGSSTEAF
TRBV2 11 ASTREGNQPQH
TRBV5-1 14 ASSLGRAGANYGYT
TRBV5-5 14 ASSHGTGGLGNTIY
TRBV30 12 AWSVPPLNTEAF
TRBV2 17 ASSRTGISLSSYNSPLH
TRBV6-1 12 ASIGTSALYGYT
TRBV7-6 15 ASSSPTGGAEDYGYT
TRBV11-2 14 ASSLKWEQGGTEAF
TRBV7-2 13 ASSGGGATQETQY
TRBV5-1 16 ASSVAGTGGSGANVLT
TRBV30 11 AWSRATGTEAF
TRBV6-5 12 ASKAEGFLSPLH